This T cell receptor (beta chain) was documented in a study of early T cells in non-severe SARS-CoV-2 infection. From the 5' RACE reads, TCRdb called clonotypes with MiXCR, one entry per CDR3 protein. The sample carries fewer than 30,000 distinct CDR3 sequences, about 4.4% recorded once. In germline, CDR1 is LNHDA, CDR2 SQIVND (reference sequence). J lost 3 bases, V lost 8 bases, and 1 base had no gene match. The CDR3 contains 12 residues. This clonotype is labeled medium-sized (0.01 to 0.1%). What was sequenced was whole blood. J is TRBJ1-5 and V is TRBV19; 7 nucleotides match TRBD1. This sequence originates from an adult who was a healthcare worker with PCR-confirmed SARS-CoV-2 infection or an uninfected control (not recorded which). CDR3: CASGTVNQPQHF. Written as DNA, the CDR3 is TGTGCCAGTGGGACAGTCAATCAGCCCCAGCATTTT.